The clone carrying this TCR beta chain was counted ten times or more. The data belong to a study of molecular identifiers for immune sequencing clone quantification. From germline, CDR1 is MNHNY and CDR2 SVGAGI (reference sequence). The CDR3 is 14 residues long. Unmatched junction bases numbered 4, after V lost 7 bases and J lost 2 bases. Preparation of the bulk TCR libraries relied on previously described methods and listed TCR primers. TCRdb processed the PCR reads anew with MiXCR; each CDR3 protein has one entry. This sample has around 470,000 distinct CDR3 sequences, with 25% found just once. The sequence derives from a human donor in good health. Some libraries in this study had Jurkat cell RNA spiked in. The sequencing input was naive CD8+ T cells from blood, with Jurkat cell RNA spiked in. The subset was: FACS-sorted CD8+CD4-CCR7+CD45RA+ naive T cells. The rearrangement joins TRBV6-6 to TRBJ2-3; the match to TRBD2 covers 9 bases. CDR3 bases: TGTGCCAGCAATAGCGGGAGAGACACAGATACGCAGTATTTT. The encoded protein is CASNSGRDTDTQYF.